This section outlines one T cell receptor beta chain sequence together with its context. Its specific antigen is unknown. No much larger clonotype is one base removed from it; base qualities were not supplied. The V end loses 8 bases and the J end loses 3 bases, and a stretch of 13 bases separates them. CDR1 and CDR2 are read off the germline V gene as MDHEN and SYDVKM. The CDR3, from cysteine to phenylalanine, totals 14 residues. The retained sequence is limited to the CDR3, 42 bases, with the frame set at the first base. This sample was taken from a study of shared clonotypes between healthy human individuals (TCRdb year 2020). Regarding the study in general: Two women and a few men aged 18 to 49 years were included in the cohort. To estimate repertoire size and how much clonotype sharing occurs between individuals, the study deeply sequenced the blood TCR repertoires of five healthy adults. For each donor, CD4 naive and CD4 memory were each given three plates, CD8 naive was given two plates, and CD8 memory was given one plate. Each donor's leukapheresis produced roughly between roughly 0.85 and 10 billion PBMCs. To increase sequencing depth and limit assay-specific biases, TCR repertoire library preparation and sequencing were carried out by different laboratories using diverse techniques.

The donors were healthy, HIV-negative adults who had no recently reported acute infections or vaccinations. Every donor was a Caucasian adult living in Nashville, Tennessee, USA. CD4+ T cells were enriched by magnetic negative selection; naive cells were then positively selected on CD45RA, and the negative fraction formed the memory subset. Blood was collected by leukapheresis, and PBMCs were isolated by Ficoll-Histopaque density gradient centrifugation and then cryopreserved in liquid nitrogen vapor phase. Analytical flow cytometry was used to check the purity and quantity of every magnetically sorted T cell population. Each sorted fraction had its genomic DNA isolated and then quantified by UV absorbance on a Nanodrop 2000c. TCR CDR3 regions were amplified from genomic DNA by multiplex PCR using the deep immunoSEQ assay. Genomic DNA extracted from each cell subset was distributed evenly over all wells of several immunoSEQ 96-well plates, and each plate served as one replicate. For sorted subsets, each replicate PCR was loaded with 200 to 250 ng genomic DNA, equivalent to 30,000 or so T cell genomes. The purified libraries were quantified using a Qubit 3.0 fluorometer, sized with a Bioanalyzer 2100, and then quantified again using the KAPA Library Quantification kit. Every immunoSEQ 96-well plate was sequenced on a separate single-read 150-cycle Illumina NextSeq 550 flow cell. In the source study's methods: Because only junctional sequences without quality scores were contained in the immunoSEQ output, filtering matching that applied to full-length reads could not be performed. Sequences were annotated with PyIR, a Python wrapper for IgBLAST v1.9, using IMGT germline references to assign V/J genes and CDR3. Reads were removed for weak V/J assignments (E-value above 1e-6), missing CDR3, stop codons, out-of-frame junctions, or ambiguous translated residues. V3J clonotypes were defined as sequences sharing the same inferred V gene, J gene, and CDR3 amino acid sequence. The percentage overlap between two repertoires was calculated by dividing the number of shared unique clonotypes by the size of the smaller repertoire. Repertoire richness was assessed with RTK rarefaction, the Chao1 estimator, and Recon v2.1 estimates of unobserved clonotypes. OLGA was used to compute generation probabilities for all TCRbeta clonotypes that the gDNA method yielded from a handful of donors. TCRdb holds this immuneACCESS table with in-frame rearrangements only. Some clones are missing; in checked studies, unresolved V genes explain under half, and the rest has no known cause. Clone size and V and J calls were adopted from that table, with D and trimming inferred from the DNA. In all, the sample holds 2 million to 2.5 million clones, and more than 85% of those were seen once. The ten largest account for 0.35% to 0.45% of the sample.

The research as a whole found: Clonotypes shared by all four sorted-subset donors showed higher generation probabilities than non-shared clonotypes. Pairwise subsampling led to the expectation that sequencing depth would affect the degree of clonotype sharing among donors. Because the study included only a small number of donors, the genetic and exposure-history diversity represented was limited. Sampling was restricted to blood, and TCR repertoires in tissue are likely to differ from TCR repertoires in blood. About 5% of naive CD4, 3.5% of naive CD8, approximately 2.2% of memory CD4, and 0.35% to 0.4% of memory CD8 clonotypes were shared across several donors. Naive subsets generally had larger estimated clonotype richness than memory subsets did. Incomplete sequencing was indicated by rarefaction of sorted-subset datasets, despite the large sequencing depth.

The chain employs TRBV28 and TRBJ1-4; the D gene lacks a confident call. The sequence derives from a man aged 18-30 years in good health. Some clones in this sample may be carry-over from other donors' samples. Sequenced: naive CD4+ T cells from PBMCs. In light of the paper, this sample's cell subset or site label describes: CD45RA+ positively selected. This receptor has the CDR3 CASSRLAANEKLFF. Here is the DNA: TGTGCCAGCTCAAGGCTTGCGGCTAATGAAAAACTGTTTTTT.